The clone carrying this TCR beta chain has at least ten counts. Its matching antigen is unknown. Between the trimmed V and J ends, which lost 7 bases and 0 bases, there was a span of 13 bases. The length of the CDR3 is 15 residues. CDR1 LNHDA and CDR2 SQIVND come from the germline V gene (reference sequence). These data originate in a study of early T cells in non-severe SARS-CoV-2 infection. Looking at the study overall: Alpha and beta chains were unpaired, from unsorted whole-blood bulk RNA. General study points: The matching step, a VDJdb search, favored anti-spike CD8 responses and missed private and CD4 specificities.

Each single cDNA molecule received a unique molecular identifier. One entry per CDR3 protein, called by TCRdb with MiXCR from the 5' RACE reads. The data contain roughly 75,000 distinct CDR3 sequences, approximately 10% of them singletons. The sequence was collected from an adult who was a healthcare worker with PCR-confirmed SARS-CoV-2 infection or an uninfected control (not recorded which). The chain has TRBV19 and TRBJ2-1, with D possibly TRBD2 on 5 matching bases. The material sequenced was whole blood. The DNA of the CDR3 is TGTGCCAGTAACTCGGACTTCAGCTCCTACAATGAGCAGTTCTTC. Its protein product is CASNSDFSSYNEQFF.